Presented here are 21 T cell receptor beta chains from one specimen sequenced in a study of cytomegalovirus exposure and HLA in healthy donors. PCR employed 60 Vbeta and 13 Jbeta primers. The repertoire was sequenced with immunoSEQ multiplex PCR; TCRdb's copy has only in-frame clones and lacks some. The repertoire holds 200,000 to 300,000 clones, with around 76% as singletons. Source material: PBMCs. The receptors were sampled from a woman between 40 and 55 years old in good health and CMV-seropositive.

The gene calls are TRBV10-3 and TRBJ2-5, with a possible D match to TRBD1 (5 bases). The CDR3 has 15 residues. V dropped 5 bases and J dropped 0 bases, with 13 bases sitting between them. Germline CDR1 ENHRY, CDR2 SYGVKD. CDR3 in amino acids: CAISKLLTDQETQYF. CDR3 sequence (DNA): TGTGCCATCAGTAAATTACTGACAGACCAAGAGACCCAGTACTTC.

V usage is TRBV11-1 and J usage is TRBJ2-7; 9 positions match TRBD2. The CDR3 is 16 residues long. The trim removed 7 bases at V and 2 bases at J, leaving 12 bases unmatched. The germline gives CDR1 SGHAT, CDR2 FQDESV (reference sequence). The CDR3 loop is CASTPSLAGATYEQYF. The CDR3 DNA reads as TGTGCCAGCACCCCGTCACTAGCGGGCGCCACCTACGAGCAGTACTTC.

In this sample, this clone turned up a few times. CDR3 sequence: CASSEAPTGAFGYTF. CDR3 bases: TGTGCCAGCAGTGAAGCGCCGACAGGGGCATTTGGCTACACCTTC. The rearrangement joins TRBV2 to TRBJ1-2, with TRBD1 identical over 8 bases. The V and J ends lost 0 bases and 7 bases, in that order; junction bases with no gene match: 7. Per the germline V gene, CDR1 is SNHLY and CDR2 is FYNNEI. The CDR3 totals 15 residues. Based on the CDR3 plus reference TRBV2 and TRBJ1-2, the full variable domain is EPEVTQTPSHQVTQMGQEVILRCVPISNHLYFYWYRQILGQKVEFLVSFYNNEISEKSEIFDDQFSVERPDGSNFTLKIRSTKLEDSAMYFCASSEAPTGAFGYTFGSGTRLTVV.

A few counts support this clone. V is TRBV27 and J is TRBJ1-2, with 7 bases aligning to TRBD1. Looked up from germline, CDR1 is MNHEY and CDR2 is SMNVEV (reference sequence). The CDR3 length is 15 residues. The trim removed 2 bases at V and 0 bases at J, leaving 3 bases unmatched. The CDR3, as DNA: TGTGCCAGCAGTTTAACGACAGGGTCTAACTATGGCTACACCTTC. Protein product: CASSLTTGSNYGYTF.

The rearrangement uses TRBV6-5 and TRBJ1-2; tentatively, D is TRBD1 (5 bases). This CDR3 comprises 11 residues. V lost 2 bases, J lost 8 bases, and 6 bases lay in between. The V gene's germline CDR1 is MNHEY and CDR2 SVGAGI. This CDR3 reads CASSYAGGYTF. The CDR3 nucleotides read TGTGCCAGCAGTTACGCAGGGGGCTACACCTTC.

The chain carries TRBV6-5 and TRBJ2-3; 8 nucleotides agree with TRBD1. Germline CDR1 reads MNHEY; CDR2 reads SVGAGI. The length of the CDR3 is 13 residues. The junction had 0 bases not matched to a gene; V was cut back by 6 bases and J by 1 base. The CDR3 here is CASRDRGTDTQYF. CDR3 DNA: TGTGCCAGCAGGGACAGGGGCACAGATACGCAGTATTTT.

The chain carries TRBV7-9 and TRBJ2-1, with TRBD2 identical over 7 bases. V dropped 1 base and J dropped 8; count of bases not matched to a gene: 8. This CDR3 spans 15 amino acids. From germline, CDR1 is SEHNR and CDR2 FQNEAQ (reference sequence). The CDR3 DNA reads TGTGCCAGCAGCTTAGGCACGGGAGGCGGGGATGAGCAGTTCTTC. Amino acids: CASSLGTGGGDEQFF. The full variable domain, rest sourced from reference TRBV7-9 and TRBJ2-1, is DTGVSQNPRHKITKRGQNVTFRCDPISEHNRLYWYRQTLGQGPEFLTYFQNEAQLEKSRLLSDRFSAERPKGSFSTLEIQRTEQGDSAMYLCASSLGTGGGDEQFFGPGTRLTVL.

The chain carries TRBV5-6 and TRBJ1-1; the D is unclear. Trimming removed 1 base at V and 1 base at J, with 5 bases between. Germline CDR1 and CDR2: SGHDT and YYEEEE. The CDR3 extends over 13 amino acids. CDR3 DNA sequence: TGTGCCAGCAGCTTGTTGAGGAACACTGAAGCTTTCTTT. It specifies CASSLLRNTEAFF.

The rearrangement joins TRBV6-4 to TRBJ2-2, with 9 bases that match TRBD2. The V gene end was trimmed by 6 bases and the J gene end by 3 bases; junction bases not matched to a gene: 2. Germline V gene data show CDR1 as MRHNA and CDR2 as SNTAGT. CDR3 size: 14 residues. The CDR3 reads CASSRLADTGELFF. In DNA form, the CDR3 reads TGTGCCAGCAGCCGACTAGCGGACACCGGGGAGCTGTTTTTT.

The CDR3 spells CASSGTSATYEQYF. Written as DNA, the CDR3 is TGCGCCAGCAGCGGGACTAGCGCAACCTACGAGCAGTACTTC. The chain couples TRBV5-1 to TRBJ2-7, with TRBD2 matching over 10 bases. After removal of 4 bases from V and 2 bases from J, the junction contained 3 bases not matched to a gene. This CDR3 spans 14 amino acids. Germline-derived CDR1 and CDR2 are SGHRS and YFSETQ.

The chain carries TRBV5-5 and TRBJ2-7; D gene ambiguous. With 5 bases removed from V and 0 bases from J, the gap between germline ends came to 15 bases. This CDR3 spans 15 amino acids. Germline V gene lookup returns CDR1 SGHKS and CDR2 YYEKEE (reference sequence). This CDR3 reads CASSHFLPVSYEQYF. The CDR3 region has the DNA TGTGCCAGCAGTCATTTCCTGCCAGTCTCCTACGAGCAGTACTTC.

This rearrangement joins TRBV12-5 to TRBJ2-7; 8 bases line up with TRBD1. V gave up 5 bases and J gave up 9 bases; unmatched junction bases: 6. The germline gives CDR1 LGHNT, CDR2 FRNRAP. This CDR3 region has 12 residues. The chain's CDR3 is CASGNGQGGQYF. The CDR3 region has the DNA TGTGCTAGTGGTAACGGACAGGGCGGGCAGTACTTC.

The J gene is TRBJ2-7, the V gene TRBV11-1; 10 bases agree with TRBD2. V shed 1 base, J shed 6 bases, and the junction held 6 bases outside the gene matches. Germline CDR1 is SGHAT and CDR2 is FQDESV (reference sequence). The CDR3 covers 15 residues. The CDR3: CASSLDPSGRAEQYF. The CDR3 DNA reads TGTGCCAGCAGCTTAGATCCGAGCGGGAGGGCCGAGCAGTACTTC.

This clone came up a few times. The rearrangement links TRBV19 to TRBJ1-2, with 10 bases lining up with TRBD1. This CDR3 is 17 amino acids long. With V trimmed by 6 bases and J by 1 base, 11 bases remained unmatched. CDR1 and CDR2 from the germline V gene are LNHDA and SQIVND (reference sequence). The CDR3 region is CASSTPLGQGHNYGYTF. The CDR3 region has the DNA TGTGCCAGTAGCACCCCGTTGGGACAGGGGCATAACTATGGCTACACCTTC. The variable domain in full, completed from reference TRBV19 and TRBJ1-2, reads DGGITQSPKYLFRKEGQNVTLSCEQNLNHDAMYWYRQDPGQGLRLIYYSQIVNDFQKGDIAEGYSVSREKKESFPLTVTSAQKNPTAFYLCASSTPLGQGHNYGYTFGSGTRLTVV.

The rearrangement joins TRBV7-2 to TRBJ2-6; D perhaps matches TRBD1 (6 bases). Germline V gene sequence: CDR1 SGHTA, CDR2 FQGNSA. V was trimmed by 5 bases and J by 13 bases, leaving 21 bases between them. The CDR3 sequence is 15 residues long. The CDR3 sequence is CASSGGPRRDGVLTF. CDR3 nucleotides: TGTGCCAGCAGCGGGGGCCCCCGGAGAGACGGGGTCCTGACTTTC.

The chain couples TRBV19 to TRBJ2-1; 8 nucleotides agree with TRBD2. With 4 bases clipped from V and 6 bases from J, the junction kept 8 bases outside the gene matches. Germline CDR1 is LNHDA and CDR2 is SQIVND (reference sequence). The CDR3 has 15 residues. The chain's CDR3 is CASSTLAGLGNEQFF. The DNA of the CDR3 is TGTGCCAGTAGTACCTTAGCGGGACTCGGCAATGAGCAGTTCTTC. The complete variable domain, with remaining parts taken from reference TRBV19 and TRBJ2-1, reads DGGITQSPKYLFRKEGQNVTLSCEQNLNHDAMYWYRQDPGQGLRLIYYSQIVNDFQKGDIAEGYSVSREKKESFPLTVTSAQKNPTAFYLCASSTLAGLGNEQFFGPGTRLTVL.

V and J are TRBV19 and TRBJ2-3; 8 nucleotides agree with TRBD2. Trimming took 3 bases from V and 0 from J; bases not matched to a gene: 5. CDR3 length equals 16 residues. Looked up from germline, CDR1 is LNHDA and CDR2 is SQIVND (reference sequence). For the CDR3, the DNA is TGTGCCAGTAGTATGGTTAGCGGGGCAAGCACAGATACGCAGTATTTT. This sequence encodes CASSMVSGASTDTQYF.

This clone was seen a few times. This chain links TRBV6-6 with TRBJ1-3; D gene unclear. Trimming left V 5 bases short and J 4 bases short, with 15 bases between. Germline-derived CDR1 and CDR2 are MNHNY and SVGAGI (reference sequence). This CDR3 spans 15 amino acids. CDR3 in amino acids: CASSSSAAEGNTIYF. CDR3 in DNA: TGTGCCAGCAGTAGCTCTGCGGCGGAAGGAAACACCATATATTTT.

This chain links TRBV7-9 with TRBJ2-3; D perhaps matches TRBD2 (5 bases). The CDR3 is 13 residues long. Germline CDR1 is SEHNR and CDR2 is FQNEAQ (reference sequence). With 5 bases removed from V and 3 bases from J, the gap between germline ends came to 9 bases. The CDR3 loop reads CASSRPGTDTQYF. The CDR3 DNA reads TGTGCCAGCAGCCGTCCGGGGACAGATACGCAGTATTTT.

This chain uses TRBV19 with TRBJ1-4, with D tentatively TRBD1 (5 bases). The CDR3 has 14 amino acids. Germline assignment: CDR1 LNHDA and CDR2 SQIVND (reference sequence). Trimming pared 3 bases from V and 3 bases from J, leaving 8 bases between. CDR3 residues: CASSISTANEKLFF. In DNA form, the CDR3 reads TGTGCCAGTAGTATTTCGACAGCTAATGAAAAACTGTTTTTT.

This sequence joins TRBV7-3 and TRBJ2-2; no reliable D call. CDR1 is SGHTA, CDR2 FQGTGA, per germline. This CDR3 comprises 16 residues. Between the trimmed V and J ends, which lost 5 bases and 7 bases, there was a span of 20 bases. The CDR3 sequence is CASSQNSWYTIGELFF. The CDR3 nucleotides read TGTGCCAGCAGCCAAAACTCTTGGTATACTATCGGGGAGCTGTTTTTT.